The 15 T cell receptor beta chains reported below all come from one sample, sequenced in a study of neurological immune-mediated disorders. TCRdb independently ran MiXCR on the 5' RACE reads; one entry per CDR3 protein. The top ten clones hold roughly 2.8% of a sample with roughly 70,000 distinct CDR3 sequences, 4% to 6% of them seen once. The source material was PBMCs. The receptors come from a woman aged 25-40 years with multiple sclerosis.

This clonotype was seen repeatedly, ten times or more. The CDR3 bases are TGCGCCAGCACCCCGACAGCGGGGGACCCCACAGATACGCAGTATTTT. Translating it yields CASTPTAGDPTDTQYF. J is TRBJ2-3 and V is TRBV5-1; 8 bases are a match to TRBD2. The trim removed 6 bases at V and 2 bases at J, leaving 11 bases unmatched. The CDR3 is made up of 16 amino acids. CDR1 SGHRS and CDR2 YFSETQ come from the germline V gene.

In its sample, this clonotype was seen many times. This chain uses TRBV6-1 with TRBJ2-7; D gene unclear. The CDR3 length is 14 residues. The germline V gene encodes CDR1 MNHNS and CDR2 SASEGT. V shed 9 bases and J shed 1 base, with 16 bases lying between them. The CDR3 bases are TGTGCCAGTACCCCCTTAACGGATTCCTACGAGCAGTACTTC. As protein: CASTPLTDSYEQYF.

Details on this clonotype: One base away lies a much larger clone, so this may be a sequencing read error. This rearrangement joins TRBV9 to TRBJ2-4; D is possibly TRBD2 (5 bases). This CDR3 has 13 amino acids. V was clipped by 4 bases and J by 7 bases, with 12 bases between them. Germline V CDR1 and CDR2: SGDLS, YYNGEE. The CDR3 loop reads CASSPNTGNIQYF. CDR3 nucleotides: TGTGCCAGCAGCCCGAATACGGGGAACATTCAGTACTTC.

This sequence joins TRBV9 and TRBJ1-2; D is uncertain. The CDR3 loop spans 15 amino acids. Trimming shortened V by 3 bases and J by 4 bases, and 16 bases separated the two germline ends. Germline lookup yields CDR1 SGDLS and CDR2 YYNGEE. CDR3 region: CASSALGWSSYGYTF. For the CDR3, the DNA is TGTGCCAGCAGCGCACTAGGGTGGTCCAGCTATGGCTACACCTTC.

This chain joins TRBV9 and TRBJ2-4; TRBD1 agrees at 9 bases. This CDR3 region has 14 residues. The junction had 8 bases not matched to a gene; V was cut back by 3 bases and J by 10 bases. Germline CDR1 and CDR2: SGDLS and YYNGEE. This chain's CDR3 is CASSERGQGKIQYF. CDR3 coding DNA: TGTGCCAGCAGCGAGAGGGGACAGGGAAAAATTCAGTACTTC. Full variable domain (missing parts from reference TRBV9 and TRBJ2-4): DSGVTQTPKHLITATGQRVTLRCSPRSGDLSVYWYQQSLDQGLQFLIQYYNGEERAKGNILERFSAQQFPDLHSELNLSSLELGDSALYFCASSERGQGKIQYFGAGTRLSVL.

This clonotype was observed many times. This chain links TRBV29-1 with TRBJ2-1, with D uncertain. CDR1 is SQVTM, CDR2 ANQGSEA, per germline. With 5 bases removed from V and 7 bases from J, the gap between germline ends came to 6 bases. There are 10 residues in the CDR3. The CDR3 region has the DNA TGCAGCGTTTCTCGGAATGAGCAGTTCTTC. This sequence encodes CSVSRNEQFF.

This clonotype appeared a few times. This may be a read error: a much more frequent sequence differs by one nucleotide. This chain's CDR3 is CASSYIRGSHCTF. CDR3 coding DNA: TGTGCCAGCAGCTACATCAGGGGGAGTCACTGCACCTTC. This chain joins TRBV3-1 and TRBJ1-2; 7 bases map to TRBD1. Germline V gives CDR1 LGHDT, CDR2 YNNKEL (reference sequence). The CDR3 sequence is 13 residues long. V was pared by 5 bases and J by 13 bases, with 13 bases of the junction left unmatched.

This clonotype came up many times. The chain carries TRBV18 and TRBJ1-1; D possibly corresponds to TRBD1 (5 bases). This CDR3 has 13 residues. Germline lookup yields CDR1 KGHSH and CDR2 LQKENI. Between the trimmed V and J ends, which lost 4 bases and 6 bases, there was a span of 12 bases. CDR3 in DNA: TGTGCCAGCTCACTTGACAGTTGGGCTGAAGCTTTCTTT. It specifies CASSLDSWAEAFF.

This clonotype was detected ten times or more. The genes are TRBV20-1 and TRBJ2-1, with D possibly TRBD1 on 5 matching bases. The CDR3 has 12 residues. The germline V gene encodes CDR1 DFQATT and CDR2 SNEGSKA (reference sequence). Trimming took 7 bases from V and 6 from J, leaving 13 bases between them. CDR3 bases: TGCAGTGGTAGTCAGGGCAGCAATGAGCAGTTCTTC. Protein product: CSGSQGSNEQFF.

This clonotype has at least ten counts. The CDR3 protein is CASSLTGTPYEQYF. In nucleotides, the CDR3 is TGTGCCAGCAGCCTGACAGGAACCCCCTACGAGCAGTACTTC. The V call is TRBV2, the J call TRBJ2-7, with D perhaps matching TRBD1 (6 bases). The CDR3 runs to 14 residues. Germline V gene data show CDR1 as SNHLY and CDR2 as FYNNEI. V shed 6 bases and J shed 2 bases, with 14 bases lying between them.

This clonotype was observed at least ten times. This chain links TRBV28 with TRBJ2-2; D not resolved. The CDR3 has 12 residues. V shed 8 bases and J shed 1 base, with 5 bases lying between them. Germline-derived CDR1 and CDR2 are MDHEN and SYDVKM. CDR3 sequence: CASHRNTGELFF. DNA for the CDR3: TGTGCCAGCCACAGGAACACCGGGGAGCTGTTTTTT. Drawing the rest from reference TRBV28 and TRBJ2-2, the complete variable domain is DVKVTQSSRYLVKRTGEKVFLECVQDMDHENMFWYRQDPGLGLRLIYFSYDVKMKEKGDIPEGYSVSREKKERFSLILESASTNQTSMYLCASHRNTGELFFGEGSRLTVL.

This clonotype was counted only a few times. A much more abundant neighbour one base away suggests this may be a read error. The V and J genes are TRBV6-2 or TRBV6-3 and TRBJ2-7; D is possibly TRBD1 (6 bases). The CDR3 consists of 13 residues. V was shortened by 6 bases and J by 3 bases, with 12 bases between the two germline ends. Germline values: CDR1 MNHEY, CDR2 SVGEGT. Here the CDR3 DNA reads TGTGCCAGCAGAGGGGGAAAGGTCTACGAGCAGTACTTC. Encoded protein: CASRGGKVYEQYF.

This clonotype was recorded at least ten times. This chain joins TRBV18 and TRBJ2-5; possibly TRBD1 for D (6 bases). V gave up 0 bases and J gave up 8 bases, with 13 bases separating them. This CDR3 comprises 14 residues. Germline V gene data show CDR1 as KGHSH and CDR2 as LQKENI. The CDR3 bases are TGTGCCAGCTCACCACCGGACAGCCAAGGAACCCAGTACTTC. This sequence encodes CASSPPDSQGTQYF.

In this sample, this clonotype turned up a few times. Germline is not matched at one junction end, which may reflect a read error. The chain combines TRBV20-1 with TRBJ1-6; D gene unclear. The CDR3 has 16 residues. In germline, CDR1 is DFQATT, CDR2 SNEGSKA (reference sequence). The CDR3 coding sequence is TGCAGTGCCACCCTAGGGCACCGCGGCAATAATTCCCCCCTCCACTTT. Residues: CSATLGHRGNNSPLHF.

The table lists this clonotype with many counts. The chain combines TRBV7-2 with TRBJ1-2, with no clear D. Looked up from germline, CDR1 is SGHTA and CDR2 is FQGNSA. The CDR3 loop spans 14 amino acids. V was pared by 8 bases and J by 0 bases, with 13 bases between. Here the CDR3 reads CASSNPPTNYGYTF. The CDR3 bases are TGTGCCAGCTCCAACCCTCCTACTAACTATGGCTACACCTTC.